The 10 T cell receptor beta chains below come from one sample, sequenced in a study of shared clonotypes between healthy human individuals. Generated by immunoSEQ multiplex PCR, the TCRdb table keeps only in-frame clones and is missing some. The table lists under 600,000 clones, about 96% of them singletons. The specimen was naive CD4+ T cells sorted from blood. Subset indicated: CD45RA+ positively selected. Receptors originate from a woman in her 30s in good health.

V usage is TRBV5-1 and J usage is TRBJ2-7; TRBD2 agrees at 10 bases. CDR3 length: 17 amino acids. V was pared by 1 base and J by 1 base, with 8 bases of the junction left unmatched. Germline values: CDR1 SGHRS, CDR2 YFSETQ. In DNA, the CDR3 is TGCGCCAGCAGCTTGACAAGACTAGCGGGTGTATCCTACGAGCAGTACTTC. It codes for CASSLTRLAGVSYEQYF.

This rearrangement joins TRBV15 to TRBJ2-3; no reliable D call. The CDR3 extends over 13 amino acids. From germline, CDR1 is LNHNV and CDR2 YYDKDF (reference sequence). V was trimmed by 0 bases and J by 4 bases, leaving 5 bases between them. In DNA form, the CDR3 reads TGTGCCACCAGCAGAGAAGCTGCAGATACGCAGTATTTT. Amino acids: CATSREAADTQYF.

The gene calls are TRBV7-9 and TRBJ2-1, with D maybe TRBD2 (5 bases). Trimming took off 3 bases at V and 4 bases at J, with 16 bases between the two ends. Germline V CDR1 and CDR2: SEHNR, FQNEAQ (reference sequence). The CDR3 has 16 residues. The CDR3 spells CASSLSGGRRYNEQFF. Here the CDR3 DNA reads TGTGCCAGCAGCTTGTCAGGTGGGAGAAGGTACAATGAGCAGTTCTTC.

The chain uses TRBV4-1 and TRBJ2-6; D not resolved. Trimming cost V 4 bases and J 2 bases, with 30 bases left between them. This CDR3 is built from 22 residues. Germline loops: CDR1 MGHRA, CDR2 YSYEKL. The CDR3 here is CASSPLLRQARTIHAGANVLTF. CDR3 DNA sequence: TGCGCCAGCAGCCCCCTATTAAGGCAGGCCAGAACTATACACGCTGGGGCCAACGTCCTGACTTTC.

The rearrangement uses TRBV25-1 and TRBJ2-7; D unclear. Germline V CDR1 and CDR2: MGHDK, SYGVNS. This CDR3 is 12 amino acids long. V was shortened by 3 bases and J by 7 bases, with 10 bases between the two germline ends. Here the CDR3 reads CASSEQDGEQYF. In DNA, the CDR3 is TGTGCCAGCAGTGAGCAGGACGGAGAGCAGTACTTC.

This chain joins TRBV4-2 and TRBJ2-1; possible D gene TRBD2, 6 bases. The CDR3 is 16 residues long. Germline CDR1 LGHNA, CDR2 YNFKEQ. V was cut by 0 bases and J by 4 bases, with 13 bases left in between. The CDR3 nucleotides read TGTGCCAGCAGCCAAGATTCGGGAGCCCCGTACAATGAGCAGTTCTTC. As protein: CASSQDSGAPYNEQFF.

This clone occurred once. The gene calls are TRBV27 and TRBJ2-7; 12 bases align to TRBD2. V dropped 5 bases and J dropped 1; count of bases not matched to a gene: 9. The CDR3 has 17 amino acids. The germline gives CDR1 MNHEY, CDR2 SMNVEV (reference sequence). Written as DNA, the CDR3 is TGTGCCAGCAGTGCGTCACTAGCGGGAGGTGTATCCTACGAGCAGTACTTC. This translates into CASSASLAGGVSYEQYF.

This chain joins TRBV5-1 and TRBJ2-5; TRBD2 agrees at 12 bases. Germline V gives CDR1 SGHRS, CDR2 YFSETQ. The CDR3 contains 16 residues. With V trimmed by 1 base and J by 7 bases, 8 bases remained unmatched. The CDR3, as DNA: TGCGCCAGCAGCTTGACGACTAGCGGGAGAGCGGGGACCCAGTACTTC. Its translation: CASSLTTSGRAGTQYF.

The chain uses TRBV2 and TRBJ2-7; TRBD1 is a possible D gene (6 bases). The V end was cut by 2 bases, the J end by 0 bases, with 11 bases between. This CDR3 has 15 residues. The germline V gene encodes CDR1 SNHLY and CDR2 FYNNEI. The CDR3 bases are TGTGCCAGCAGTGAACAAGGGACACCCTCCTACGAGCAGTACTTC. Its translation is CASSEQGTPSYEQYF.

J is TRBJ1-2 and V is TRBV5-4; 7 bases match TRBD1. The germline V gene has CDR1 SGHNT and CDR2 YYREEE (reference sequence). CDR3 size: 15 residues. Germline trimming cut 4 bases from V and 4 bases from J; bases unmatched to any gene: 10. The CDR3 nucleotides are TGTGCCAGCAGCGAGAAACAGGGGAGAGGCTATGGCTACACCTTC. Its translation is CASSEKQGRGYGYTF.